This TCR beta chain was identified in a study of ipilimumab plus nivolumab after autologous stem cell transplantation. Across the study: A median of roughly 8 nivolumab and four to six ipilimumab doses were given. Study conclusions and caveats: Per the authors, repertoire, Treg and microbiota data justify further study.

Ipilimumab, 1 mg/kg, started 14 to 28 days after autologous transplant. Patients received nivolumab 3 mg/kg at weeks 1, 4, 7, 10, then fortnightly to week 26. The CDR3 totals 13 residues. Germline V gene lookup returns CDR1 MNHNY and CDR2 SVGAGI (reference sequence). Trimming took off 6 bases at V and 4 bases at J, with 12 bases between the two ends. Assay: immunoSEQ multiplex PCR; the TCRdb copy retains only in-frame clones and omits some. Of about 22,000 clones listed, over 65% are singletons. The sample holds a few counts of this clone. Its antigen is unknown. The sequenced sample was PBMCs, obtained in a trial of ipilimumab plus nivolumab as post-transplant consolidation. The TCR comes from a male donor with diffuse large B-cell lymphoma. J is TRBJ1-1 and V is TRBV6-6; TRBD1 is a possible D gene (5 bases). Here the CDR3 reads CASSSSGGTEAFF. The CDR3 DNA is TGTGCCAGCAGCTCATCGGGGGGCACTGAAGCTTTCTTT.